This T cell receptor beta chain is drawn from a study of blood T cells in healthy people across ages. About 10 milliliters of peripheral blood were drawn from each donor. This clonotype is a singleton in its sample. CDR3 length: 13 amino acids. Germline V gene sequence: CDR1 SQVTM, CDR2 ANQGSEA. PCR was performed a second time for roughly 7 to 11 cycles using a sample-barcoded 5' primer and a J-beta primer mix. TCRdb re-analysed the 5' RACE reads in MiXCR, keeping a single row per CDR3 protein. The data show 1.2 million to 1.5 million distinct CDR3 sequences, with almost 60% seen just once and over 6.5% held by the top ten.

The clonotype comes from a man younger than 35 in good health. The chain combines TRBV29-1 with TRBJ2-5; D might be TRBD1 (5 bases). The J call could be wrong; TRBJ2-7 is a better fit for the DNA end. The sample was blood. Here the CDR3 reads CSVERGTPYEQYF. For the CDR3, the DNA is TGCAGCGTTGAAAGGGGAACCCCCTACGAGCAGTACTTC.